The 2 T cell receptor beta chains presented below share a single source sample, sequenced in a study of blood T cell repertoires in COVID-19. Profiling relied on immunoSEQ multiplex PCR, and the TCRdb table lists in-frame clones only, not all of them. The data show some 130,000 clones, with 80% to 85% seen just once and about 1.5% held by the top ten. The sample comprised peripheral blood. These receptors all come from a man aged 55 to 70 with acute or convalescent COVID-19.

The gene calls are TRBV15 and TRBJ2-7, with 9 bases matching TRBD1. CDR3 length equals 14 residues. The germline V gene has CDR1 LNHNV and CDR2 YYDKDF (reference sequence). V gave up 8 bases and J gave up 2 bases; unmatched junction bases: 7. The CDR3, as DNA: TGTGCCACCTCACCGGGACAGGGACCCTACGAGCAGTACTTC. It translates to CATSPGQGPYEQYF.

The genes are TRBV5-6 and TRBJ2-7; 7 nucleotides align to TRBD1. The CDR3 length is 13 residues. In germline, CDR1 is SGHDT, CDR2 YYEEEE. Trimming took 5 bases from V and 3 from J; bases not matched to a gene: 5. The CDR3 DNA sequence: TGTGCCAGCAGAATGACAGGGCACTACGAGCAGTACTTC. Its protein product is CASRMTGHYEQYF.